This passage covers 4 T cell receptor beta chains from one sample sequenced in a study of blood T cell repertoires in COVID-19. Sequenced by immunoSEQ multiplex PCR; TCRdb stores in-frame clones only, minus some. The table has 150,000 to 250,000 clones, 70% to 85% seen once. Sequenced: peripheral blood. The receptors were gathered from a human donor with acute or convalescent COVID-19. The donor label of this sample is uncertain.

The chain carries TRBV2 and TRBJ1-4; no firm D call. CDR1 is SNHLY, CDR2 FYNNEI, per germline. CDR3 length equals 14 residues. Trimming stripped 6 bases from V and 0 bases from J, with 8 bases between. CDR3 region: CASRELSTNEKLFF. For the CDR3, the DNA is TGTGCCAGCAGGGAGCTCTCAACTAATGAAAAACTGTTTTTT.

The chain links TRBV29-1 to TRBJ2-5; 7 positions match TRBD1. V shed 5 bases, J shed 5 bases, and the junction held 14 bases outside the gene matches. Germline CDR1 reads SQVTM; CDR2 reads ANQGSEA. The CDR3 is made up of 15 amino acids. CDR3 loop: CSVHSGTASFETQYF. In DNA, the CDR3 is TGCAGCGTTCACTCCGGGACAGCGAGTTTCGAGACCCAGTACTTC.

V usage is TRBV5-1 and J usage is TRBJ1-2, with 10 bases matching TRBD1. Losses at the gene ends were 3 bases for V and 3 bases for J; bases not matched to a gene: 2. The CDR3 has 14 residues. The germline gives CDR1 SGHRS, CDR2 YFSETQ. DNA for the CDR3: TGCGCCAGCAGCTGGGACAGGGGCGACTATGGCTACACCTTC. Translation: CASSWDRGDYGYTF.

The chain employs TRBV9 and TRBJ2-3; the D gene is possibly TRBD1 (5 bases). The CDR3 runs to 16 residues. Per the germline V gene, CDR1 is SGDLS and CDR2 is YYNGEE. V lost 1 base to trimming and J lost 0 bases, with 12 bases between them. The CDR3 nucleotides are TGTGCCAGCAGCGTAAACGTGGGGCCTAGCACAGATACGCAGTATTTT. Encoded protein: CASSVNVGPSTDTQYF.